The 2 T cell receptor beta chains in this list originate from one sample, sequenced in a study of Ad26.COV2.S vaccination and SARS-CoV-2 variants (dated by TCRdb to the early 2020s). Read against the paper, the sample's treatment or condition label means: about 20 received Ad26.COV2.S at low or high dose, single or two shots; five or six received placebo; per-sample allocation not given. Repertoires of vaccine and placebo recipients were sequenced from samples taken on day 63 after the first injection. Libraries were built with the immunoSEQ multiplex PCR assay. TCRdb holds this immuneACCESS table with in-frame rearrangements only. Some clones are missing; in checked studies, unresolved V genes explain under half, and the rest has no known cause. The sample has some 480,000 clones on record, around nine tenths of them singletons. Clones ranked in the top ten supply around 13% of the sample. This specimen was peripheral blood, taken in a trial of Ad26.COV2.S vaccine versus placebo. The receptors shown here come from a person between 18 and 60 years old who received the Ad26.COV2.S COVID-19 vaccine or a placebo.

The chain has TRBV5-1 and TRBJ2-1; D remains ambiguous. The CDR3 length is 13 residues. V was trimmed by 2 bases and J by 5 bases, leaving 8 bases between them. The germline gives CDR1 SGHRS, CDR2 YFSETQ. The CDR3 is CASSFGYNNEQFF. Here the CDR3 DNA reads TGCGCCAGCAGCTTCGGTTACAACAATGAGCAGTTCTTC.

The chain links TRBV20-1 to TRBJ2-7; D gene unclear. There are 11 residues in the CDR3. Per the germline V gene, CDR1 is DFQATT and CDR2 is SNEGSKA (reference sequence). The V end lost 4 bases, the J end lost 3 bases, and 7 bases lay between the germline ends. CDR3 nucleotide sequence: TGCAGTGCTACCGAACTCTACGAGCAGTACTTC. Translating gives CSATELYEQYF.